This T cell receptor (beta chain) originates from a study of blood T cell repertoires in COVID-19. On the study more broadly: Sample material is recorded as cDNA or gDNA derived from T cells, B-cell-depleted T cells, or PBMCs.

V lost 5 bases, J lost 1 base, and 8 bases lay in between. The CDR3 is 13 amino acids. Germline CDR1 and CDR2: LGHDT and YNNKEL (reference sequence). Original analysis: It was from reference gene primer amplification that nucleated cell counts were estimated. Assay used: immunoSEQ multiplex PCR; TCRdb lists only in-frame clones, some missing. V and J calls and clone size are copied from that table; D and trimming were computed from the DNA. The sample records 200,000 to 250,000 clones, about 80% being singletons. The origin of this receptor is a woman of 80 years or more with COVID-19, enrolled during active disease. The source material was peripheral blood. The rearrangement joins TRBV3-1 (or the pseudogene TRBV3-2) to TRBJ1-1; no firm D call. CDR3 region: CASSNYGNTEAFF. In DNA form, the CDR3 reads TGTGCCAGCAGCAACTACGGGAACACTGAAGCTTTCTTT.